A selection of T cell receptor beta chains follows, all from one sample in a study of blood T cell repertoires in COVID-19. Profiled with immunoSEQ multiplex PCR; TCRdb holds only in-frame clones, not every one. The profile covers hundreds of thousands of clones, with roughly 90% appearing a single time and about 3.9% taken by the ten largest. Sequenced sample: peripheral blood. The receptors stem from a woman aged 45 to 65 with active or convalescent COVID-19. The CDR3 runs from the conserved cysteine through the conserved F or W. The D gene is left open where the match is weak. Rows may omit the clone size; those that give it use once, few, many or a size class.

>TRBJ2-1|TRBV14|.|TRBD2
CASSQEKREWNEQFF
TGTGCCAGCAGCCAAGAGAAGCGGGAGTGGAATGAGCAGTTCTTC
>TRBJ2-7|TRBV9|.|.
CASSAPTGQGSTYEQYF
TGTGCCAGCAGCGCCCCTACGGGACAAGGAAGCACCTACGAGCAGTACTTC
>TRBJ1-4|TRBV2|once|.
CASRSIPNEKLFF
TGTGCCAGCAGGAGTATCCCTAATGAAAAACTGTTTTTT
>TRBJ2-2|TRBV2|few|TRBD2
CASSEAGGAFTGELFF
TGTGCCAGCAGCGAAGCGGGGGGTGCCTTTACCGGGGAGCTGTTTTTT
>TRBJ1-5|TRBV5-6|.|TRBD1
CASSFQGGNQPQHF
TGTGCCAGCAGCTTCCAGGGGGGCAATCAGCCCCAGCATTTT
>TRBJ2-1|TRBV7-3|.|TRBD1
CASSLEGQGAFEQFF
TGTGCCAGCAGCTTAGAGGGACAGGGGGCTTTTGAGCAGTTCTTC
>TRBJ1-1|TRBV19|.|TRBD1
CASSPTGGGTEAFF
TGTGCCAGTAGTCCGACAGGGGGAGGCACTGAAGCTTTCTTT
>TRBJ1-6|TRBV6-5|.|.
CAKGLEGISPLHF
TGTGCTAAAGGGTTGGAGGGTATTTCACCCCTCCACTTT
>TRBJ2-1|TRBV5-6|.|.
CASSREDSNEQFF
TGTGCCAGCAGCAGAGAGGACAGTAATGAGCAGTTCTTC
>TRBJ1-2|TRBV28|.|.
CASSLRHYGYTF
TGTGCCAGCAGTTTGAGACATTATGGCTACACCTTC
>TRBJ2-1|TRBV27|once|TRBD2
CASSLGLAGGRRGYNEQFF
TGTGCCAGCAGTTTAGGGCTAGCGGGAGGGCGGCGCGGCTACAATGAGCAGTTCTTC
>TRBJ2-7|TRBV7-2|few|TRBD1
CASSYTGTDYEQYF
TGTGCCAGCAGCTATACCGGGACAGATTACGAGCAGTACTTC
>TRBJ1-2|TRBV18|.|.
CASSPTSANYGYTF
TGTGCCAGCTCACCAACAAGCGCTAACTATGGCTACACCTTC
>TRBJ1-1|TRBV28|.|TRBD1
CASARTGVLNTEAFF
TGTGCCAGCGCCCGGACAGGGGTTTTGAACACTGAAGCTTTCTTT
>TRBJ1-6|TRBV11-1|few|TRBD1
CASSFQTGGSPLHF
TGTGCCAGCAGCTTCCAGACAGGGGGATCACCCCTCCACTTT
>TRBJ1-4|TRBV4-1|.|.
CASSQVYGATNEKLFF
TGCGCCAGCAGCCAAGTCTACGGGGCAACTAATGAAAAACTGTTTTTT
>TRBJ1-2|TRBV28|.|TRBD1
CASSTGQGAGGYTF
TGTGCCAGCAGCACCGGACAGGGGGCAGGAGGCTACACCTTC
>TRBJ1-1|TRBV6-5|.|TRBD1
CASMTGRYTEAFF
TGTGCCAGCATGACAGGGCGGTACACTGAAGCTTTCTTT
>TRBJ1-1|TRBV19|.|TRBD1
CASRRFGQGESTEAFF
TGTGCCAGTCGGCGATTTGGGCAGGGGGAAAGCACTGAAGCTTTCTTT
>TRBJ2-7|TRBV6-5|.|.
CASIAGRTYEQYF
TGTGCCAGCATCGCGGGGAGAACCTACGAGCAGTACTTC
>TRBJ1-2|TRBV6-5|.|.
CASSFQGYYGYTF
TGTGCCAGCAGTTTTCAGGGTTACTATGGCTACACCTTC
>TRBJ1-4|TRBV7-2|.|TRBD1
CASSPGTALLEKLFF
TGTGCCAGCAGCCCAGGGACAGCCCTTCTAGAAAAACTGTTTTTT
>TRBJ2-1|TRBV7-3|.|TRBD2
CASSLTPSGVGEQFF
TGTGCCAGCAGCTTAACCCCTAGCGGGGTTGGTGAGCAGTTCTTC
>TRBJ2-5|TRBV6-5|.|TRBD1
CASSYSTGRETQYF
TGTGCCAGCAGTTACTCGACAGGGAGAGAGACCCAGTACTTC
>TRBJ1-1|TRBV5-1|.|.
CASSSNRNTEAFF
TGCGCCAGCAGTTCTAACAGAAACACTGAAGCTTTCTTT
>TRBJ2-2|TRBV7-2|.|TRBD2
CASSPGLAGVGGELFF
TGTGCCAGCAGCCCAGGACTAGCGGGAGTAGGCGGGGAGCTGTTTTTT
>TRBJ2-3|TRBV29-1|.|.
CSVPPTDTQYF
TGCAGCGTCCCTCCGACAGATACGCAGTATTTT
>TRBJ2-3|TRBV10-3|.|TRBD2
CAISESSGGSGGADTQYF
TGTGCCATCAGTGAGTCCTCCGGGGGTAGCGGGGGCGCAGATACGCAGTATTTT
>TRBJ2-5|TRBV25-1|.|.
CASSEEGPVETQYF
TGTGCCAGCAGTGAAGAGGGCCCGGTAGAGACCCAGTACTTC
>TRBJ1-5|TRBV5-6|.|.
CASSFYTTISNQPQHF
TGTGCCAGCAGCTTCTACACGACTATTAGCAATCAGCCCCAGCATTTT
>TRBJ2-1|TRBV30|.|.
CAWRAGTFDNEQFF
TGTGCCTGGCGAGCCGGGACTTTCGACAATGAGCAGTTCTTC
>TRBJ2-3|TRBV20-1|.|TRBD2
CSASVSGGTDTQYF
TGCAGTGCTAGTGTAAGCGGGGGCACAGATACGCAGTATTTT
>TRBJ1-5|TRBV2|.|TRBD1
CASTGGRNQPQHF
TGTGCCAGCACAGGGGGGCGCAATCAGCCCCAGCATTTT
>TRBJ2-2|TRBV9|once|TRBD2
CASSGPGLGGTGELFF
TGTGCCAGCAGCGGACCGGGACTAGGAGGCACCGGGGAGCTGTTTTTT
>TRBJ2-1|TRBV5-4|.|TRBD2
CASSWPGLGIGEQFF
TGTGCCAGCAGCTGGCCGGGACTAGGAATAGGGGAGCAGTTCTTC
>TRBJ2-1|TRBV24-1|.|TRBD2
CATSVALAGRREQFF
TGTGCCACCAGTGTGGCGCTAGCGGGAAGGCGTGAGCAGTTCTTC
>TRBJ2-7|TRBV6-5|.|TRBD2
CASSYSASGGREQYF
TGTGCCAGCAGTTACTCGGCGAGCGGGGGCCGCGAGCAGTACTTC
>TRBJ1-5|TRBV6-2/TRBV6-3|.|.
CASSFGRGRSTSNQPQHF
TGTGCCAGCAGTTTCGGAAGGGGAAGGAGCACCAGCAATCAGCCCCAGCATTTT
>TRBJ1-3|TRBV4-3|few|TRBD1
CASSQEVTGGADTIYF
TGCGCCAGCAGCCAAGAGGTGACAGGGGGCGCGGACACCATATATTTT
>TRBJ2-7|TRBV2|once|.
CASSENGLSYEQYF
TGTGCCAGCAGTGAGAACGGACTCTCCTACGAGCAGTACTTC
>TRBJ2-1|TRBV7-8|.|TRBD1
CASSLARDRVQGEFF
TGTGCCAGCAGCTTAGCAAGGGACAGGGTTCAAGGGGAGTTCTTC
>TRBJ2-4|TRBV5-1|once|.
CASSLDSRGKNIQYF
TGCGCCAGCAGCTTGGATTCTCGAGGCAAAAACATTCAGTACTTC
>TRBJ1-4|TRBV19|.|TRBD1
CASKRTGEREKLFF
TGTGCCAGTAAGAGGACAGGGGAACGTGAAAAACTGTTTTTT
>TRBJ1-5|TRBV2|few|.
CASSEGRGLQPQHF
TGTGCCAGCAGTGAAGGCAGGGGCCTTCAGCCCCAGCATTTT
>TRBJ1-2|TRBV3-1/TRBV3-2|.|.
CASSHETDYYGYTF
TGTGCCAGCAGCCACGAGACAGATTACTATGGCTACACCTTC
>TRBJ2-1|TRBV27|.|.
CASSLDSLYNEQFF
TGTGCCAGCAGTTTAGACAGCCTGTACAATGAGCAGTTCTTC
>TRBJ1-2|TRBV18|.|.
CASSPSVYRNYGYTF
TGTGCCAGCTCCCCCTCGGTTTACAGGAACTATGGCTACACCTTC
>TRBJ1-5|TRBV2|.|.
CASSEEVNQPQHF
TGTGCCAGCAGTGAGGAGGTTAATCAGCCCCAGCATTTT
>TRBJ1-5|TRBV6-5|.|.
CASRSYNQPQHF
TGTGCCAGCAGGAGTTACAATCAGCCCCAGCATTTT
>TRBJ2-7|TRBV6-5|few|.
CASSYGQGYNEQYF
TGTGCCAGCAGTTATGGGCAGGGTTACAACGAGCAGTACTTC
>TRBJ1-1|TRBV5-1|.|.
CASSPPQKNTEAFF
TGCGCCAGCAGCCCTCCACAGAAGAACACTGAAGCTTTCTTT
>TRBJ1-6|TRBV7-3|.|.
CASSFYRTSSYNSPLHF
TGTGCCAGCAGCTTCTACAGGACCTCCTCCTATAATTCACCCCTCCACTTT
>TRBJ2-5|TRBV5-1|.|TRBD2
CASSLGTSMETQYF
TGCGCCAGCAGCTTGGGGACTAGCATGGAGACCCAGTACTTC
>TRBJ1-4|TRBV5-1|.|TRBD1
CASSSGTGVELFF
TGCGCCAGCAGCTCCGGAACAGGGGTAGAACTGTTTTTT